A single sample is the source of the 23 T cell receptor beta chains below, sequenced in a study of blood T cells in healthy people across ages. The authors ran a second PCR of about 7 to 11 cycles using a sample-barcoded 5' primer and a J-beta primer mix. MiXCR, run by TCRdb on the 5' RACE reads, gives a single entry per CDR3 protein. This sample has around 1.5 million distinct CDR3 sequences; 40% to 50% occur once, and the top ten carry roughly 7.9%. Source material: blood. These receptors originate from a woman between 18 and 29 years old in good health.

The table lists this clonotype with a few counts. The rearrangement links TRBV4-1 to TRBJ1-1; D not resolved. Trimming removed 0 bases from V and 1 base from J, with 6 bases in between. CDR1 and CDR2 (germline): MGHRA, YSYEKL. This CDR3 region has 14 residues. CDR3 loop: CASSQDASNTEAFF. CDR3 bases: TGCGCCAGCAGCCAAGATGCCTCGAACACTGAAGCTTTCTTT.

The chain joins TRBV5-1 to TRBJ2-1; TRBD2 is a possible D gene (7 bases). The CDR3 is 17 residues long. Germline CDR1 reads SGHRS; CDR2 reads YFSETQ. The V gene lost 3 bases and the J gene lost 0 bases, with 16 bases spanning the gap. CDR3: CASSSQTGGLSYNEQFF. The CDR3 region has the DNA TGCGCCAGCAGCTCTCAGACCGGGGGGCTCTCCTACAATGAGCAGTTCTTC.

This clonotype turned up a few times. The V call is TRBV5-5, the J call TRBJ2-3, with D perhaps TRBD2 (5 bases). From germline, CDR1 is SGHKS and CDR2 YYEKEE (reference sequence). Trimming left V 0 bases short and J 6 bases short, with 14 bases between. This CDR3 has 15 residues. The CDR3 nucleotides read TGTGCCAGCAGCTTGGCCCCCGGGATAGAGGATACGCAGTATTTT. It translates to CASSLAPGIEDTQYF.

In its sample, this clonotype was seen a few times. The V call is TRBV2, the J call TRBJ1-4; the match to TRBD1 covers 7 bases. The CDR3 is made up of 14 amino acids. V shed 4 bases, J shed 4 bases, and the junction held 3 bases outside the gene matches. CDR1 and CDR2 (germline): SNHLY, FYNNEI. CDR3 coding DNA: TGTGCCAGCAGTGTACAGGGGAATAATGAAAAACTGTTTTTT. Encoded protein: CASSVQGNNEKLFF.

On this clonotype itself: A read error is possible here, since a much larger clone lies one base away. The chain uses TRBV3-1 and TRBJ1-6, with unresolved D. In germline, CDR1 is LGHDT, CDR2 YNNKEL (reference sequence). The CDR3 sequence is 16 residues long. Trimming took off 4 bases at V and 7 bases at J, with 17 bases between the two ends. The CDR3 spells CASSPHKRGRNSPLHF. The CDR3 coding sequence is TGTGCCAGCAGCCCGCACAAACGAGGGCGAAATTCACCCCTCCACTTT.

This clonotype showed up just a few times. A read error may account for a junction end that differs from germline. The rearrangement uses TRBV19 and TRBJ2-7; TRBD1 or TRBD2 may be the D gene (6 bases each). The CDR3 runs to 13 residues. Germline V lookup: CDR1 LNHDA, CDR2 SQIVND (reference sequence). This CDR3 is CASRNRDSNEQYF. DNA of the CDR3: TGTGCCAGTAGAAACAGGGACTCCAACGAGCAGTACTTC.

The V gene is TRBV4-3, the J gene TRBJ2-1; D is unclear. V was cut by 0 bases and J by 4 bases, with 10 bases left in between. The CDR3 sequence is 15 residues long. Looked up from germline, CDR1 is LGHNA and CDR2 is YSLEER. CDR3 DNA sequence: TGCGCCAGCAGCCAAGATCTAGAGAGATACAATGAGCAGTTCTTC. Encoded protein: CASSQDLERYNEQFF.

Of note for this clonotype: One base away lies a much larger clone, so this may be a sequencing read error. The V gene is TRBV7-2, the J gene TRBJ2-5, with D possibly being TRBD1 or TRBD2 (5 bases each). Trimming pared 5 bases from V and 11 bases from J, leaving 24 bases between. Per the germline V gene, CDR1 is SGHTA and CDR2 is FQGNSA. The CDR3 has 15 residues. The CDR3 protein is CASSPWGSNGNEQYF. The CDR3 coding sequence is TGTGCCAGCAGCCCATGGGGGAGTAACGGCAATGAGCAGTACTTC.

The chain combines TRBV7-9 with TRBJ1-2; the D gene is possibly TRBD1 (6 bases). The germline V and J ends were trimmed by 5 bases and 5 bases, with 18 bases remaining between them. The CDR3 length is 15 residues. Germline CDR1 reads SEHNR; CDR2 reads FQNEAQ (reference sequence). The CDR3: CASSARDIAYYGYTF. The CDR3 coding sequence is TGTGCCAGCAGCGCCCGGGACATCGCCTATTATGGCTACACCTTC.

This clonotype was seen a few times. CDR3 residues: CASSQARGNEQFF. Written as DNA, the CDR3 is TGCGCCAGCAGCCAGGCCAGGGGCAATGAGCAGTTCTTC. The rearrangement links TRBV4-1 to TRBJ2-1, with D possibly matching TRBD1 (6 bases). Trimming removed 3 bases at V and 6 bases at J, with 9 bases between. Germline V CDR1 and CDR2: MGHRA, YSYEKL. The CDR3 contains 13 residues.

The J gene is TRBJ1-1, the V gene TRBV9, with unresolved D. V gave up 2 bases and J gave up 0 bases, with 14 bases separating them. CDR1 and CDR2 from the germline V gene are SGDLS and YYNGEE. CDR3 length equals 16 residues. CDR3 region: CASSVGTMGMNTEAFF. CDR3 DNA: TGTGCCAGCAGCGTGGGAACAATGGGAATGAACACTGAAGCTTTCTTT.

This rearrangement joins TRBV4-1 to TRBJ2-1, with D hard to call. Trimming took off 0 bases at V and 7 bases at J, with 10 bases between the two ends. Germline V CDR1 and CDR2: MGHRA, YSYEKL. The CDR3 runs 14 residues. The CDR3 coding sequence is TGCGCCAGCAGCCAAGATCAACTGGGGAATGAGCAGTTCTTC. This sequence encodes CASSQDQLGNEQFF.

This sequence joins TRBV12-3 or TRBV12-4 and TRBJ2-3; D possibly uses TRBD1 or TRBD2 (6 bases each). Trimming left V 6 bases short and J 3 bases short, with 22 bases between. This CDR3 is 17 amino acids long. CDR3 loop: CASSRRGGGGWTDTQYF. CDR3 coding DNA: TGTGCCAGCAGCCGCCGCGGCGGAGGGGGGTGGACAGATACGCAGTATTTT.

Of note for this clonotype: At one end, the junction sequence differs from germline, possibly due to a read error. The rearrangement links TRBV15 to TRBJ1-1; 7 bases line up with TRBD1. Germline V gives CDR1 LNHNV, CDR2 YYDKDF (reference sequence). The CDR3 contains 15 residues. CDR3: CATGKTGVMNAEAFF. CDR3 sequence (DNA): TGTGCCACCGGGAAAACAGGGGTGATGAACGCTGAAGCTTTCTTT.

This clonotype has a handful of counts. The chain joins TRBV27 to TRBJ2-7; a possible D gene is TRBD2 (5 bases). Germline V CDR1 and CDR2: MNHEY, SMNVEV (reference sequence). The CDR3 is made up of 13 amino acids. V lost 5 bases, J lost 6 bases, and 14 bases lay in between. CDR3 nucleotide sequence: TGTGCCAGCAGTCCGGGGTGGGGTGTCGAGCAGTACTTC. Translating gives CASSPGWGVEQYF.

This sequence joins TRBV7-9 and TRBJ2-3, with 9 bases identical to TRBD2. The CDR3 is 16 residues long. Losses at the gene ends were 3 bases for V and 2 bases for J; bases not matched to a gene: 6. Germline values: CDR1 SEHNR, CDR2 FQNEAQ (reference sequence). The CDR3 DNA reads TGTGCCAGCAGCTTCGGCGGGAGGGGGAACACAGATACGCAGTATTTT. Protein sequence: CASSFGGRGNTDTQYF.

V usage is TRBV20-1 and J usage is TRBJ2-5; D is unclear. The V gene's germline CDR1 is DFQATT and CDR2 SNEGSKA (reference sequence). The CDR3 runs 13 residues. Trimming removed 1 base from V and 4 bases from J, with 10 bases in between. CDR3 bases: TGCAGTGCTAGAGGTCCCATGGGAGAGACCCAGTACTTC. Its protein product is CSARGPMGETQYF.

About this clonotype itself: The junction departs from the called germline gene at one end, perhaps through a read error. The J gene is TRBJ1-3, the V gene TRBV20-1, with TRBD1 as a possible D gene (5 bases). This CDR3 is built from 14 residues. The V gene's germline CDR1 is DFQATT and CDR2 SNEGSKA (reference sequence). CDR3 bases: TGCAGTGCCCCCGGGGGGGTTGACGGAAGCACCATATATTTT. Translation: CSAPGGVDGSTIYF.

This clonotype has a handful of counts. The chain carries TRBV20-1 and TRBJ2-5; 8 nucleotides match TRBD1. The J call may be in error: the DNA end matches TRBJ2-7 better. Germline lookup yields CDR1 DFQATT and CDR2 SNEGSKA (reference sequence). The CDR3 contains 13 residues. For the CDR3, the DNA is TGCAGTGCCACGGGACAGGTTATGTACGAGCAGTACTTC. Its translation is CSATGQVMYEQYF.

This clonotype showed up just a few times. The rearrangement joins TRBV28 to TRBJ2-5; TRBD1 matches at 7 bases. The junction had 9 bases not matched to a gene; V was cut back by 3 bases and J by 5 bases. CDR1 is MDHEN, CDR2 SYDVKM, per germline. The CDR3 totals 15 residues. CDR3 loop: CASSFKGAAEETQYF. The CDR3 nucleotides read TGTGCCAGCAGTTTTAAGGGGGCCGCCGAGGAGACCCAGTACTTC.

The chain recombines TRBV6-1 with TRBJ1-5; D uncertain. Germline V gene data show CDR1 as MNHNS and CDR2 as SASEGT. Deletions cut 0 bases from V and 1 base from J, with 10 bases between. The CDR3 sequence is 16 residues long. DNA of the CDR3: TGTGCCAGCAGTGAAGCGCTGCAGGCAAGCAATCAGCCCCAGCATTTT. Translated, it gives CASSEALQASNQPQHF.

The chain carries TRBV6-1 and TRBJ2-3; no definite D call. Trimming stripped 6 bases from V and 2 bases from J, with 12 bases between. The CDR3 is made up of 14 amino acids. Looked up from germline, CDR1 is MNHNS and CDR2 is SASEGT. The CDR3 bases are TGTGCCAGCAGACTCGCCAGGCTCACAGATACGCAGTATTTT. This encodes CASRLARLTDTQYF.

The chain joins TRBV9 to TRBJ2-6, with D possibly being TRBD1 or TRBD2 (5 bases each). Trimming stripped 0 bases from V and 4 bases from J, with 11 bases between. Germline lookup yields CDR1 SGDLS and CDR2 YYNGEE. The CDR3 is 16 amino acids. The CDR3, as DNA: TGTGCCAGCAGCGTAGCTCAAGGGACCGGGGCCAACGTCCTGACTTTC. As protein: CASSVAQGTGANVLTF.